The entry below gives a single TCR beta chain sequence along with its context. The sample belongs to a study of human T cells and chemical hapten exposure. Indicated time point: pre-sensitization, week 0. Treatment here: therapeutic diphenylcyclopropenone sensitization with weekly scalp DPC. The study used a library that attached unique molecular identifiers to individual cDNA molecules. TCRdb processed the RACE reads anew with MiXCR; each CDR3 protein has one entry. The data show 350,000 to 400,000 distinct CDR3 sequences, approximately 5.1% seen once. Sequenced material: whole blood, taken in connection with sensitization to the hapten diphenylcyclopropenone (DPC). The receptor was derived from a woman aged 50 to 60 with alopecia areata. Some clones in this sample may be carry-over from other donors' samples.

CDR3 coding DNA: TGTGCCAGCAGCTCAACGGGGGGCGGCACAGATACGCAGTATTTT. The encoded protein is CASSSTGGGTDTQYF. The chain combines TRBV3-1 with TRBJ2-3, with D perhaps matching TRBD2 (7 bases). Germline-derived CDR1 and CDR2 are LGHDT and YNNKEL (reference sequence). The CDR3 contains 15 residues. The V end lost 5 bases, the J end lost 1 base, and 13 bases lay between the germline ends.